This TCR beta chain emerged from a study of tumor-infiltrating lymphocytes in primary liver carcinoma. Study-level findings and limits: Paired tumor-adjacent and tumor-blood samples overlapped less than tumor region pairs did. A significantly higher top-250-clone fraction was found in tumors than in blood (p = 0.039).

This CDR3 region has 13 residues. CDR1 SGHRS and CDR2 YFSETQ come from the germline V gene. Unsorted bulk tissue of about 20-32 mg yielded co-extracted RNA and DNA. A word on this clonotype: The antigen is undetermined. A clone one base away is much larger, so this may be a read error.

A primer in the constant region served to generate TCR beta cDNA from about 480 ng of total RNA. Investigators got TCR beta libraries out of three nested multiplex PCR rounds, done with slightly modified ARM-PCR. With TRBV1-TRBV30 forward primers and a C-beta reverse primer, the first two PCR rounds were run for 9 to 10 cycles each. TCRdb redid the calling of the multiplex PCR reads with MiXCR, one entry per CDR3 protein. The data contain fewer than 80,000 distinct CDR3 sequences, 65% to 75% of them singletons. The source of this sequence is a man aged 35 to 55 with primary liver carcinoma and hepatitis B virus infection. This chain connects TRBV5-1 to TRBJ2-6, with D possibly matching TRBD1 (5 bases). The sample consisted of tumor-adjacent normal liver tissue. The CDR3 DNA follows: TGCGCCAGCAGCCCCCCTGGGGCCAACGTCGTGACTTTC. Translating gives CASSPPGANVVTF.